Listed below are T cell receptor beta chains from one sample, sequenced in a study of T cells in Graves' hyperthyroidism and ophthalmopathy. One entry per CDR3 protein results from TCRdb running MiXCR on the multiplex PCR reads. Seen here are approximately 220,000 distinct CDR3 sequences, approximately 20% observed once, and the top ten hold about 45%. Material: blood. These receptor sequences come from a man between 35 and 55 years old with Graves' hyperthyroidism. Both conserved end residues are part of each CDR3. Where a row states a size, it is once, few, many or the class of an expanded clone; other rows omit it.

clone_size | cdr3_length | v_call | cdr3_aa
many | 17 | TRBV27 | CASSFQTGSSDTGELFF
many | 15 | TRBV27 | CASSFGAGGYNEQFF
- | 13 | TRBV10-3 | CASSALRGDEQFF
many | 14 | TRBV28 | CASSNPGTSYEQYF
- | 14 | TRBV7-2 | CASSLASGAGEQFF
many | 14 | TRBV28 | CASSLQGHRGGYTF
few | 13 | TRBV9 | CASSPRTGLEQYF
many | 13 | TRBV7-9 | CASSSNNYNEQFF
few | 15 | TRBV4-3 | CASSQVSGGTYGYTF
many | 17 | TRBV6-2/TRBV6-3 | CASSYSKGPWVSQPQHF
many | 14 | TRBV7-2 | CASSLGRGAYEQYF
- | 14 | TRBV12-3/TRBV12-4 | CASSFVEGAISAFF
- | 15 | TRBV7-3 | CASSQMTGADTEAFF
many | 19 | TRBV6-1 | CASSVRSGGAGPSRRGYTF
few | 13 | TRBV7-8 | CASRLGLNSPLHF
many | 12 | TRBV10-3 | CAISVGNTEAFF
few | 13 | TRBV7-7 | CASSLIIQGEQYF
many | 16 | TRBV7-2 | CASSPRMAGGGETQYF
many | 14 | TRBV5-1 | CASSLEVAENEQYF
many | 15 | TRBV7-9 | CASSLVGGAAAGAFF
- | 16 | TRBV18 | CASSPLGQGGLYGYTF
many | 13 | TRBV3-1 | CASSQTGLNEQFF
many | 16 | TRBV5-1 | CASSQRVGAQHYEQYF
- | 13 | TRBV20-1 | CSPRQGALAEAFF
many | 14 | TRBV3-1 | CASSRDIFSYEQYF
- | 13 | TRBV20-1 | CSAYPRGGETQYF
few | 15 | TRBV27 | CASSLRWRQGYGYTF
- | 14 | TRBV9 | CASSVEQGTYEQYF
many | 15 | TRBV7-8 | CASSQRGQPAWPQHF
many | 17 | TRBV7-9 | CASSFSRGPKKSYEQYF
many | 14 | TRBV28 | CASSPLTAQVGAFF
many | 14 | TRBV30 | CAWSWGGNNYEQYF
once | 14 | TRBV19 | CASSTLTNIYEQYF
few | 15 | TRBV5-6 | CASSLVGRGLDGYTF
- | 14 | TRBV12-3/TRBV12-4 | CASSFSGGRTEAFF
- | 14 | TRBV19 | CASSMGGDDQPQHF
many | 16 | TRBV18 | CASSPRGGGLLLEQYF
many | 15 | TRBV7-3 | CASRETASSNYGYTF
- | 13 | TRBV12-5 | CASGSLSGGSQFF
- | 15 | TRBV28 | CASSSFRSGTGELFF
many | 15 | TRBV3-1 | CASSPFGGRTDTQYF
many | 15 | TRBV4-1 | CASSQYRAHYNEQFF
few | 18 | TRBV6-5 | CASSYSTGQSYSGNTIYF
many | 15 | TRBV7-2 | CATTRLAQTGGEQFF
many | 13 | TRBV30 | CAWSLHSNQPQHF
few | 15 | TRBV30 | CAWSYSGGFGYEQYF
many | 13 | TRBV18 | CASSPRSSYEQYF
many | 18 | TRBV10-3 | CAISDSSGGAGTYNEQFF
few | 16 | TRBV20-1 | CSAGPTSYFSYNEQFF
many | 14 | TRBV5-1 | CASSFLDRGDEQFF
- | 13 | TRBV6-4 | CASSDSHMDEQFF
few | 16 | TRBV4-3 | CASSRKLGPAGDEQYF
many | 16 | TRBV3-1 | CASSQGLAADQETQYF
many | 14 | TRBV15 | CATSGRDSNQPQHF
- | 15 | TRBV2 | CASSVGQGKNYGYTF
many | 15 | TRBV2 | CASSGGVIHNSPLHF
- | 16 | TRBV25-1 | CASSTNWGGSGNTIYF
- | 15 | TRBV7-2 | CASSLAGSATDTQYF